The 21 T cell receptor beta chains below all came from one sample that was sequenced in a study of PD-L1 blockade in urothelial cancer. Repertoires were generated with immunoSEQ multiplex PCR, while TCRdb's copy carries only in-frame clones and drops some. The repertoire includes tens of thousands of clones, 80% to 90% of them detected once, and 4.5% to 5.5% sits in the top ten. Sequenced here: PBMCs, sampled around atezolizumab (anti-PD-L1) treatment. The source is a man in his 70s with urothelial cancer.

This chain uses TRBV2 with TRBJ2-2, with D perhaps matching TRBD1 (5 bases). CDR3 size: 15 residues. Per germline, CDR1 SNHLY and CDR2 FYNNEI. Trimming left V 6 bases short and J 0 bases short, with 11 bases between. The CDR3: CASRSQAANTGELFF. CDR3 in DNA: TGTGCCAGCAGATCACAGGCTGCGAACACCGGGGAGCTGTTTTTT.

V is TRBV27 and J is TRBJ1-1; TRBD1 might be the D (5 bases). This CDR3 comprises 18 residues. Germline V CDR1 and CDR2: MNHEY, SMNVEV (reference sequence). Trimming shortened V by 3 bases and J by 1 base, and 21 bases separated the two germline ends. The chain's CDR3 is CASSFSYPRGGENTEAFF. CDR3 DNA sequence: TGTGCCAGCAGTTTTAGTTATCCCCGGGGGGGGGAGAACACTGAAGCTTTCTTT.

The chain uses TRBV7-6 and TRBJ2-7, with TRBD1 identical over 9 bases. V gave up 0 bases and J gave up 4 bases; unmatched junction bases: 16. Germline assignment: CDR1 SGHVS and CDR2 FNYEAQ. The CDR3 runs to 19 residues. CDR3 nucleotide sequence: TGTGCCAGCAGCTTAGCGTCCGGGACAGGGAGTTTCTCACTGTACGAGCAGTACTTC. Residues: CASSLASGTGSFSLYEQYF. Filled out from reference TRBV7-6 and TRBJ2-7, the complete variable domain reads GAGVSQSPRYKVTKRGQDVALRCDPISGHVSLYWYRQALGQGPEFLTYFNYEAQQDKSGLPNDRFSAERPEGSISTLTIQRTEQRDSAMYRCASSLASGTGSFSLYEQYFGPGTRLTVT.

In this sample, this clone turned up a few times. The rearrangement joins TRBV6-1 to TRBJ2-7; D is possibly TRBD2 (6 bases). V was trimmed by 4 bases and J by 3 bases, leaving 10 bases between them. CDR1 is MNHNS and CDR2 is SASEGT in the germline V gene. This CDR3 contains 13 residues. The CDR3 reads CASSAQGLYEQYF. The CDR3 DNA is TGTGCCAGCAGTGCTCAGGGACTCTACGAGCAGTACTTC.

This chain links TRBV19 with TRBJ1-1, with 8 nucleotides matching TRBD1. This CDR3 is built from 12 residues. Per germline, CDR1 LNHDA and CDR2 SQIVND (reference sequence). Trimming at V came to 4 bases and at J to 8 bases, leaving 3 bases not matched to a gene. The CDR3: CASSTDRAEAFF. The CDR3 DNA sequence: TGTGCCAGTAGTACGGACAGGGCCGAAGCTTTCTTT.

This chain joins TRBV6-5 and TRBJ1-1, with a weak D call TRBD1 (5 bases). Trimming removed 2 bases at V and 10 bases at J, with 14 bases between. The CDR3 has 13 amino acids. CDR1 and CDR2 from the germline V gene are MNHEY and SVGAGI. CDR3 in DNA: TGTGCCAGCAGTTACCGCCAGGGTTATGGAGCTTTCTTT. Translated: CASSYRQGYGAFF.

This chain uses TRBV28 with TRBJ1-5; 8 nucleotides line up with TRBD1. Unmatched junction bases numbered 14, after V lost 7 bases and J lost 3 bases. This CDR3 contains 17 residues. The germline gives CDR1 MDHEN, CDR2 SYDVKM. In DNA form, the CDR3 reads TGTGCCAGCAACCCCTCACTCGGGACAGGCGACAATCAGCCCCAGCATTTT. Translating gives CASNPSLGTGDNQPQHF. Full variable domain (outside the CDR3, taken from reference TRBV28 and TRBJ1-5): DVKVTQSSRYLVKRTGEKVFLECVQDMDHENMFWYRQDPGLGLRLIYFSYDVKMKEKGDIPEGYSVSREKKERFSLILESASTNQTSMYLCASNPSLGTGDNQPQHFGDGTRLSIL.

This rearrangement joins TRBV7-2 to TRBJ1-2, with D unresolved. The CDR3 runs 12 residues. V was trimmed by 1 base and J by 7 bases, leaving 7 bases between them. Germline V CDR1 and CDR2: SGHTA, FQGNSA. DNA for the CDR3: TGTGCCAGCAGCTTAGGTCCCGGTGGCTACACCTTC. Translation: CASSLGPGGYTF.

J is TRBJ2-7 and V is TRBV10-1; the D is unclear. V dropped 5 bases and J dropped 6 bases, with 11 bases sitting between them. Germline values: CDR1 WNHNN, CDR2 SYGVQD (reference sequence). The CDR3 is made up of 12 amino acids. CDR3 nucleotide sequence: TGCGCCAGCAGTCCTCTTCTAGGCGAGCAGTACTTC. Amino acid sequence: CASSPLLGEQYF.

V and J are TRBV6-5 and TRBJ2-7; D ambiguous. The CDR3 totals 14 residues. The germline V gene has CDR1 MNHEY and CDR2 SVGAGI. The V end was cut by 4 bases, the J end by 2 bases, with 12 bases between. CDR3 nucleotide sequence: TGTGCCAGCAGTTCCTTAAGCGTCGCCTACGAGCAGTACTTC. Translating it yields CASSSLSVAYEQYF.

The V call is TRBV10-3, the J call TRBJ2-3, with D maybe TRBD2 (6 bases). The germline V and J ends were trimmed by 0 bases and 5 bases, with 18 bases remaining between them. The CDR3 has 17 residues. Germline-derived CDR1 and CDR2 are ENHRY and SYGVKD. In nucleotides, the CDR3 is TGTGCCATCAGTGAGTCCCTAGGAGGGTCAGCGGGAGATACGCAGTATTTT. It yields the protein CAISESLGGSAGDTQYF.

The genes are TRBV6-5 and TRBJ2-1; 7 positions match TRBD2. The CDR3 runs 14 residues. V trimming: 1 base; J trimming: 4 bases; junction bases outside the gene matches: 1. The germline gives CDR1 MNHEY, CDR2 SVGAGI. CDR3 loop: CASSYYGRYNEQFF. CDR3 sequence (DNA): TGTGCCAGCAGTTACTACGGGAGGTACAATGAGCAGTTCTTC.

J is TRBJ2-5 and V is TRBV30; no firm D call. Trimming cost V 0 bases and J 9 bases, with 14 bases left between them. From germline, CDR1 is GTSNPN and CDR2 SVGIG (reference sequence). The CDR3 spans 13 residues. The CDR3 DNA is TGTGCCTGGAGTGTAGCGCCTTCTGGCGCCCAGTACTTC. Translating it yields CAWSVAPSGAQYF.

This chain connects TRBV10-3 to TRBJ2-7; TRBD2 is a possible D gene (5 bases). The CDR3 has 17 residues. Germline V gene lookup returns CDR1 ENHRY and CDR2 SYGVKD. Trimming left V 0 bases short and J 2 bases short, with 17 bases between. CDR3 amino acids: CAISESKNSVGPYEQYF. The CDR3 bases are TGTGCCATCAGTGAGTCGAAAAATAGCGTTGGACCCTACGAGCAGTACTTC.

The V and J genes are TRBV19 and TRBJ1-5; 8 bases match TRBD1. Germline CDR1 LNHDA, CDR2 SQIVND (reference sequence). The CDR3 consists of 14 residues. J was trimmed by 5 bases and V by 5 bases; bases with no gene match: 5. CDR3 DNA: TGTGCCAGTAGTCAAACAGGGGGGGATCAGCCCCAGCATTTT. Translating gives CASSQTGGDQPQHF.

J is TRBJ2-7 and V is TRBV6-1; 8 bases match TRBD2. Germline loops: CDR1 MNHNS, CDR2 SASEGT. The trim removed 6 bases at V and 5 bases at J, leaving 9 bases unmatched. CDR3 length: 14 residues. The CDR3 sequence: CASRDSGTPNEQYF. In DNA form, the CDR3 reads TGTGCCAGCAGAGATAGCGGGACTCCCAACGAGCAGTACTTC.

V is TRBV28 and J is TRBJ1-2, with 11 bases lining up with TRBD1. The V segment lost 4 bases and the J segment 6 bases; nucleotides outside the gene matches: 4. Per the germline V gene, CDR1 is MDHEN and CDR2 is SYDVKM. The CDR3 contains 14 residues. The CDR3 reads CASSSGQGVHGYTF. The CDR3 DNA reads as TGTGCCAGCAGTTCGGGACAGGGGGTTCATGGCTACACCTTC.

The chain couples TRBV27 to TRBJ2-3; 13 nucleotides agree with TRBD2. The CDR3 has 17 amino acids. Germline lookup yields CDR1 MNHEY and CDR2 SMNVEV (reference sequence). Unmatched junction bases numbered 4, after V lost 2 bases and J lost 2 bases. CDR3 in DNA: TGTGCCAGCAGTTTAAAGACTAGCGGGAGGAACACAGATACGCAGTATTTT. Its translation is CASSLKTSGRNTDTQYF.

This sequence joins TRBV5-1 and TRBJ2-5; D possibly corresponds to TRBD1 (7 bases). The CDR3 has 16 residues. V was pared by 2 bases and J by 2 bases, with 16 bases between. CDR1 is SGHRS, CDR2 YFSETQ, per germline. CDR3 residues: CASSFQIQGGQETQYF. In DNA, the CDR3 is TGCGCCAGCAGCTTTCAGATCCAGGGGGGACAAGAGACCCAGTACTTC.

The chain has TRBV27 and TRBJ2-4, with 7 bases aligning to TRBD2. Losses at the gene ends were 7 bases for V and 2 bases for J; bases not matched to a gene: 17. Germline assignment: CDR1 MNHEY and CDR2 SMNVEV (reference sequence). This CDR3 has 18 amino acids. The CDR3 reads CASKPGGGTLSTKNIQYF. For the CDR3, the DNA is TGTGCCAGCAAACCCGGGGGAGGGACTCTATCGACCAAAAACATTCAGTACTTC.

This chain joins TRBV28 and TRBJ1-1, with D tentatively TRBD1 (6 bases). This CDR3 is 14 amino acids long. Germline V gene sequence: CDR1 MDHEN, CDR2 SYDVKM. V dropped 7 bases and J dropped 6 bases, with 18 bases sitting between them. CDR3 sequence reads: CASTPWGEGAEAFF. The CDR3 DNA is TGTGCCAGCACCCCCTGGGGGGAGGGGGCTGAAGCTTTCTTT.